The entry below gives a single TCR beta chain sequence along with its context. The entry originates in a study of cytomegalovirus exposure and HLA in healthy donors. The PCR contained 60 Vbeta and 13 Jbeta primers. Here immunoSEQ multiplex PCR was the method, and the copy in TCRdb shows in-frame clones only, minus some. The repertoire holds around 130,000 clones, with approximately 84% as singletons. CDR1 is LNHNV, CDR2 YYDKDF, per germline (reference sequence). V lost 3 bases, J lost 4 bases, and 19 bases stayed unmatched. The CDR3 spans 20 residues. The TCR was taken from a boy between 2 and 10 years old in good health and CMV-seronegative. The chain joins TRBV15 to TRBJ2-1; 9 positions agree with TRBD2. The source material was PBMCs. The CDR3 here is CATSRGLAGFGSRWYNEQFF. DNA of the CDR3: TGTGCCACCAGCAGGGGGCTAGCGGGATTTGGGTCTCGGTGGTACAATGAGCAGTTCTTC.